The 18 T cell receptor beta chains below all came from one sample that was sequenced in a study of T cells in Graves' hyperthyroidism and ophthalmopathy. TCR beta CDR3 region amplification was performed from RNA transcripts. First-round RT-PCR with HTBI primers amplified the TCR CDR3 region. TCRdb independently ran MiXCR on the multiplex PCR reads; one entry per CDR3 protein. Here the sample spans about 580,000 distinct CDR3 sequences, 11% to 15% being singletons. Specimen: blood. These receptors all stem from a woman aged 30 to 39 with Graves' hyperthyroidism that later progressed to Graves' ophthalmopathy.

The rearrangement links TRBV20-1 to TRBJ1-5; 11 bases map to TRBD1. V shed 3 bases, J shed 7 bases, and the junction held 8 bases outside the gene matches. Germline V gene lookup returns CDR1 DFQATT and CDR2 SNEGSKA (reference sequence). This CDR3 has 15 amino acids. In DNA form, the CDR3 reads TGCAGTGCTAGGGCCGGGACAGGGGGTGTCCAGCCCCAGCATTTT. Its protein is CSARAGTGGVQPQHF.

A few counts support this clonotype. The chain has TRBV4-1 and TRBJ1-5; D is uncertain. This CDR3 spans 16 amino acids. With 0 bases removed from V and 2 bases from J, the gap between germline ends came to 11 bases. Germline V gene data show CDR1 as MGHRA and CDR2 as YSYEKL. CDR3 in DNA: TGCGCCAGCAGCCAAGATCACCCCTTTGGCAATCAGCCCCAGCATTTT. Its translation: CASSQDHPFGNQPQHF.

This clonotype has a count of ten or more. V usage is TRBV2 and J usage is TRBJ2-7; the D is unclear. The CDR3 is 13 amino acids. The V end lost 6 bases, the J end lost 2 bases, and 11 bases lay between the germline ends. Germline V gene sequence: CDR1 SNHLY, CDR2 FYNNEI. DNA of the CDR3: TGTGCCAGCAGGGCCGGGCTCACCTACGAGCAGTACTTC. Amino acid sequence: CASRAGLTYEQYF. Full variable domain (missing parts from reference TRBV2 and TRBJ2-7): EPEVTQTPSHQVTQMGQEVILRCVPISNHLYFYWYRQILGQKVEFLVSFYNNEISEKSEIFDDQFSVERPDGSNFTLKIRSTKLEDSAMYFCASRAGLTYEQYFGPGTRLTVT.

The rearrangement joins TRBV14 to TRBJ2-7; D possibly uses TRBD1 or TRBD2 (7 bases each). V gave up 0 bases and J gave up 9 bases, with 18 bases separating them. Per the germline V gene, CDR1 is SGHDN and CDR2 is FVKESK. The CDR3 extends over 15 amino acids. The CDR3 spells CASSQDRVTGRGQYF. CDR3 coding DNA: TGTGCCAGCAGCCAAGATAGAGTGACAGGGAGGGGGCAGTACTTC.

This clonotype was detected ten times or more. This chain connects TRBV7-2 to TRBJ2-7; 11 nucleotides match TRBD1. Germline CDR1 reads SGHTA; CDR2 reads FQGNSA. V gave up 0 bases and J gave up 3 bases; unmatched junction bases: 4. This CDR3 is built from 16 residues. The CDR3 sequence is CASSLAGQGDHYEQYF. The CDR3 region has the DNA TGTGCCAGCAGCTTAGCGGGACAGGGGGATCACTACGAGCAGTACTTC.

This clonotype appeared a few times. A read error may account for a junction end that differs from germline. The chain employs TRBV14 and TRBJ2-4, with 9 bases lining up with TRBD2. The CDR3 consists of 17 residues. Germline V gene sequence: CDR1 SGHDN, CDR2 FVKESK. The CDR3 loop is CASSQPAGGPAQNIQYF. DNA for the CDR3: TGTGCCAGCAGCCAACCGGCGGGAGGGCCAGCCCAAAACATTCAGTACTTC.

V is TRBV29-1 and J is TRBJ1-1, with TRBD1 as a possible D gene (5 bases). Trimming pared 7 bases from V and 3 bases from J, leaving 15 bases between. The CDR3 is 13 amino acids. Germline assignment: CDR1 SQVTM and CDR2 ANQGSEA. In DNA form, the CDR3 reads TGCAGCGCCCAGTGGGGGAAAGACACTGAAGCTTTCTTT. Encoded protein: CSAQWGKDTEAFF.

This clonotype was detected a few times. The chain is built from TRBV7-9 and TRBJ1-5; no reliable D call. V lost 0 bases and J lost 5, with 17 bases in between. The CDR3 spans 17 residues. Germline values: CDR1 SEHNR, CDR2 FQNEAQ (reference sequence). This CDR3 reads CASSLARVTDRDQPQHF. In nucleotides, the CDR3 is TGTGCCAGCAGCTTAGCGAGGGTGACGGATCGGGATCAGCCCCAGCATTTT.

This rearrangement joins TRBV20-1 to TRBJ1-5; D is unresolved. Trimming pared 0 bases from V and 3 bases from J, leaving 15 bases between. The CDR3 is 16 amino acids. CDR1 is DFQATT, CDR2 SNEGSKA, per germline (reference sequence). CDR3 amino acids: CSARDRLPAYNQPQHF. The CDR3 coding sequence is TGCAGTGCTAGAGATCGGCTCCCAGCCTACAATCAGCCCCAGCATTTT.

The chain links TRBV3-1 to TRBJ1-2; D is possibly TRBD1 (6 bases). This CDR3 is built from 14 residues. Trimming took 3 bases from V and 4 from J, leaving 12 bases between them. CDR1 and CDR2 (germline): LGHDT, YNNKEL (reference sequence). For the CDR3, the DNA is TGTGCCAGCAGCCATGCCAGGGGTATCTATGGCTACACCTTC. Its protein is CASSHARGIYGYTF. The variable domain in full, completed from reference TRBV3-1 and TRBJ1-2, reads DTAVSQTPKYLVTQMGNDKSIKCEQNLGHDTMYWYKQDSKKFLKIMFSYNNKELIINETVPNRFSPKSPDKAHLNLHINSLELGDSAVYFCASSHARGIYGYTFGSGTRLTVV.

This clonotype was detected ten times or more. V is TRBV20-1 and J is TRBJ2-7; the D gene could be TRBD1 or TRBD2 (6 bases each). The germline V gene has CDR1 DFQATT and CDR2 SNEGSKA (reference sequence). V lost 7 bases and J lost 6, with 16 bases in between. The CDR3 is 12 amino acids. This CDR3 is CSEKQGAGEQYF. CDR3 sequence (DNA): TGCAGTGAGAAACAGGGAGCGGGCGAGCAGTACTTC.

This clonotype was recorded at least ten times. This chain uses TRBV7-9 with TRBJ1-5; a weak D match, TRBD1 (6 bases). V was clipped by 5 bases and J by 5 bases, with 10 bases between them. The CDR3 totals 13 residues. Germline V gene sequence: CDR1 SEHNR, CDR2 FQNEAQ (reference sequence). The CDR3 reads CASSAQGDQPQHF. The CDR3 nucleotides read TGTGCCAGCAGCGCACAGGGCGATCAGCCCCAGCATTTT. The full variable domain, in which reference TRBV7-9 and TRBJ1-5 provide the parts outside the CDR3, is DTGVSQNPRHKITKRGQNVTFRCDPISEHNRLYWYRQTLGQGPEFLTYFQNEAQLEKSRLLSDRFSAERPKGSFSTLEIQRTEQGDSAMYLCASSAQGDQPQHFGDGTRLSIL.

As for this clonotype: A clone one base away is much larger, so this may be a read error. The rearrangement joins TRBV19 to TRBJ1-5; 8 bases map to TRBD1. This CDR3 spans 14 amino acids. Germline CDR1 is LNHDA and CDR2 is SQIVND (reference sequence). V lost 4 bases to trimming and J lost 4 bases; unmatched junction nucleotides: 3. The CDR3 loop reads CASSRTGMNQPQHF. DNA of the CDR3: TGTGCCAGTAGTAGGACAGGGATGAATCAGCCCCAGCATTTT. Full variable domain (outside the CDR3, taken from reference TRBV19 and TRBJ1-5): DGGITQSPKYLFRKEGQNVTLSCEQNLNHDAMYWYRQDPGQGLRLIYYSQIVNDFQKGDIAEGYSVSREKKESFPLTVTSAQKNPTAFYLCASSRTGMNQPQHFGDGTRLSIL.

This clonotype was seen a few times. This chain uses TRBV7-2 with TRBJ2-7; 9 positions match TRBD2. Germline values: CDR1 SGHTA, CDR2 FQGNSA. The CDR3 runs to 18 residues. The ends lost 5 bases at V and 4 bases at J; junction bases unmatched: 18. The CDR3 sequence: CASSLLESGGFPSYEQYF. The CDR3 DNA reads as TGTGCCAGCAGCCTATTAGAAAGCGGGGGGTTCCCGTCATACGAGCAGTACTTC. The full variable domain, rest sourced from reference TRBV7-2 and TRBJ2-7, is GAGVSQSPSNKVTEKGKDVELRCDPISGHTALYWYRQSLGQGLEFLIYFQGNSAPDKSGLPSDRFSAERTGGSVSTLTIQRTQQEDSAVYLCASSLLESGGFPSYEQYFGPGTRLTVT.

This clonotype turned up a few times. A much larger clone differs from this one at a single base, so this may be a read error. This rearrangement joins TRBV28 to TRBJ1-2, with TRBD1 identical over 10 bases. CDR1 is MDHEN, CDR2 SYDVKM, per germline. The J segment lost 4 bases and the V segment lost 5 bases, leaving 10 bases of the junction unmatched. The CDR3 contains 16 residues. CDR3 in DNA: TGTGCCAGCAGTCCCAGAGGGACAGGGGTCCCCTATGGCTACACCTTC. The encoded protein is CASSPRGTGVPYGYTF.

As regards this clonotype: Given a much more abundant clone one base away, this may be a read error. The chain couples TRBV15 to TRBJ2-7, with 7 positions matching TRBD1. This CDR3 has 14 residues. Germline V gives CDR1 LNHNV, CDR2 YYDKDF (reference sequence). CDR3 sequence: CATSRTGSSYERYF. CDR3 DNA sequence: TGTGCCACCAGCAGGACAGGGAGCTCCTACGAGCGGTACTTC.

V and J are TRBV4-3 and TRBJ2-7; 14 nucleotides agree with TRBD2. In germline, CDR1 is LGHNA, CDR2 YSLEER. The CDR3 totals 17 residues. With V trimmed by 4 bases and J by 2 bases, 7 bases remained unmatched. The CDR3 nucleotides read TGCGCCAGCAGCCCCGGACTAGCGGGAGGTACAACCTACGAGCAGTACTTC. Encoded protein: CASSPGLAGGTTYEQYF.

The V and J genes are TRBV19 and TRBJ2-4; 9 bases are a match to TRBD2. V lost 7 bases to trimming and J lost 1 base; unmatched junction nucleotides: 11. This CDR3 spans 17 amino acids. Germline V gene data show CDR1 as LNHDA and CDR2 as SQIVND (reference sequence). Here the CDR3 DNA reads TGTGCCAGTAACCCGGCGACTAGCGGTCGGGCCAAAAACATTCAGTACTTC. Residues: CASNPATSGRAKNIQYF.